The clone carrying this T cell receptor beta chain was detected only a few times. Its antigen is not known. The data derive from a study of T cell repertoires in cytomegalovirus infection. Overall study context: From public TCR beta signatures came an indication of both CMV infection and matching HLA type.

Notes on the study in general: Cumulative frequency (of public TCR beta family members) identified carriers of CMV plus the relevant HLA. The ex vivo response showed dominance by HLA-C-restricted CMV-specific TCR beta clonotypes.

TCRdb processed the reads anew with MiXCR; each CDR3 protein has one entry. This table has around 190,000 distinct CDR3 sequences, around 15% appearing once. Trimming at V came to 0 bases and at J to 2 bases, leaving 4 bases not matched to a gene. The CDR3 runs to 15 residues. Looked up from germline, CDR1 is SQVTM and CDR2 is ANQGSEA. V usage is TRBV29-1 and J usage is TRBJ2-5, with 9 bases matching TRBD2. The sample taken for sequencing was PBMCs. This clonotype was obtained from a human donor in good health (CMV status not recorded). Some clones in this sample may be carry-over from other donors' samples. Here the CDR3 DNA reads TGCAGCGTTGAAGAGGGCGGGAGGGTTCAAGAGACCCAGTACTTC. This sequence encodes CSVEEGGRVQETQYF.